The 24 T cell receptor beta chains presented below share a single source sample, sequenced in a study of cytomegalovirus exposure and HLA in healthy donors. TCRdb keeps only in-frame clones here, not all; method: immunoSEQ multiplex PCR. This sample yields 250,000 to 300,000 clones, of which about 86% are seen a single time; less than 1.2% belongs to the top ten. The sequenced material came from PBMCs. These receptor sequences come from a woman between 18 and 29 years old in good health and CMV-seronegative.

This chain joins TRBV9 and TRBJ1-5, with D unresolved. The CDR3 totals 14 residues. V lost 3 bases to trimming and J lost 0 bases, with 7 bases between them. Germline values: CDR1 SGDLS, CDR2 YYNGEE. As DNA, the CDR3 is TGTGCCAGCAGCGCCCTCCCTAGCAATCAGCCCCAGCATTTT. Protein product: CASSALPSNQPQHF.

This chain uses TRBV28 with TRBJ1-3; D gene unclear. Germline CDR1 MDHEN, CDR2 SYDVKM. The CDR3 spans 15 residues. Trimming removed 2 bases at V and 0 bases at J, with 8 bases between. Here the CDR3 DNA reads TGTGCCAGCAGTTTACCGGCGGTCTCTGGAAACACCATATATTTT. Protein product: CASSLPAVSGNTIYF.

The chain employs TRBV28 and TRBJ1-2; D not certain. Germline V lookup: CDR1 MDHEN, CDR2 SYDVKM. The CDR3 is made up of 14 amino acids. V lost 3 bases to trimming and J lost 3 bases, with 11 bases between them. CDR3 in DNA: TGTGCCAGCAGTTTTAGGCGGGCGGACTATGGCTACACCTTC. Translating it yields CASSFRRADYGYTF.

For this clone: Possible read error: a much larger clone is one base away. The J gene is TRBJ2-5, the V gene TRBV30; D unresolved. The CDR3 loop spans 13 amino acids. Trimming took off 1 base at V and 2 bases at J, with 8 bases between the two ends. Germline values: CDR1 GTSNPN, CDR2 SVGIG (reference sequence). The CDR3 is CAWSAVQQETQYF. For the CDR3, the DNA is TGTGCCTGGAGTGCCGTACAGCAAGAGACCCAGTACTTC.

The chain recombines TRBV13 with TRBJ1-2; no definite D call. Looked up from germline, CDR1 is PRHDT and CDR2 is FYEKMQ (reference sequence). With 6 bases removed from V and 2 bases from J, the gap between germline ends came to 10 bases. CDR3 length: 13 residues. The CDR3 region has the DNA TGTGCCAGCAGACTATTCGGGAACTATGGCTACACCTTC. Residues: CASRLFGNYGYTF.

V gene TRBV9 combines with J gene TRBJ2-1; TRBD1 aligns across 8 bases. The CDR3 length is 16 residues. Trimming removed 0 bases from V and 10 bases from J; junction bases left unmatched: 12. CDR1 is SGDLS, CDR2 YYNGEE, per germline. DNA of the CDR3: TGTGCCAGCAGCGTAGGCGTCGGACAGGGCCTGGGCGAGCAGTTCTTC. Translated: CASSVGVGQGLGEQFF. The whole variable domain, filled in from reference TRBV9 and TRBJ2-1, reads DSGVTQTPKHLITATGQRVTLRCSPRSGDLSVYWYQQSLDQGLQFLIQYYNGEERAKGNILERFSAQQFPDLHSELNLSSLELGDSALYFCASSVGVGQGLGEQFFGPGTRLTVL.

The DNA for the CDR3 is TGTGCCAGCAGCCCCCGGGACTCCCTTGGTTTTTTT. This encodes CASSPRDSLGFF. The chain has TRBV11-3 and TRBJ2-2, with D perhaps TRBD2 (6 bases). The CDR3 sequence is 12 residues long. V lost 5 bases and J lost 17, with 18 bases in between. Germline assignment: CDR1 SGHNT and CDR2 YENEEA.

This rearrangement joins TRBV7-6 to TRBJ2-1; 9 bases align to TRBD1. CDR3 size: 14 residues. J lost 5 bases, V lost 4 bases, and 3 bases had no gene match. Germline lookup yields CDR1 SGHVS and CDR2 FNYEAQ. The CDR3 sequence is CASSSDRGHNEQFF. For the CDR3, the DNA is TGTGCCAGCAGCTCGGACAGGGGTCACAATGAGCAGTTCTTC. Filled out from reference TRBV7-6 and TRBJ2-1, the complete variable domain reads GAGVSQSPRYKVTKRGQDVALRCDPISGHVSLYWYRQALGQGPEFLTYFNYEAQQDKSGLPNDRFSAERPEGSISTLTIQRTEQRDSAMYRCASSSDRGHNEQFFGPGTRLTVL.

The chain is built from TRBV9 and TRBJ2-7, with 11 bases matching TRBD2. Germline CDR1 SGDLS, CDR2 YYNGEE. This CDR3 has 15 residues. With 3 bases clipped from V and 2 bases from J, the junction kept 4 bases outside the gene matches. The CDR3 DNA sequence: TGTGCCAGCAGCGCTAGCGGGGGGCCTGCCTACGAGCAGTACTTC. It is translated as CASSASGGPAYEQYF.

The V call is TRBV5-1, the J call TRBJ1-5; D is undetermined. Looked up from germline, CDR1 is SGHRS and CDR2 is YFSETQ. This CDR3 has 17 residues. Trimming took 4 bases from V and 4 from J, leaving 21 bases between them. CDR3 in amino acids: CASSLLPGPAGNQPQHF. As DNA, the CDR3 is TGCGCCAGCAGCCTCTTACCGGGTCCGGCGGGGAATCAGCCCCAGCATTTT.

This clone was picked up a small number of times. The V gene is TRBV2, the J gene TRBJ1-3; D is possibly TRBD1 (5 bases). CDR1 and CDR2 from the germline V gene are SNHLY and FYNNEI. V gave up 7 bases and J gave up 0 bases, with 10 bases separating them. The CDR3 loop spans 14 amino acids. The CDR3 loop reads CASIGTYSGNTIYF. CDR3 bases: TGTGCCAGCATAGGGACTTACTCTGGAAACACCATATATTTT.

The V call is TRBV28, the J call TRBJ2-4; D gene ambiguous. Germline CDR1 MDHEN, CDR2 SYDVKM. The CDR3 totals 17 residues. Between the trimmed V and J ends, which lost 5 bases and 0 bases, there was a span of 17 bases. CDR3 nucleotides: TGTGCCAGCAGTACGGTAAGGCGGAGACTAGCCAAAAACATTCAGTACTTC. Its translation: CASSTVRRRLAKNIQYF.

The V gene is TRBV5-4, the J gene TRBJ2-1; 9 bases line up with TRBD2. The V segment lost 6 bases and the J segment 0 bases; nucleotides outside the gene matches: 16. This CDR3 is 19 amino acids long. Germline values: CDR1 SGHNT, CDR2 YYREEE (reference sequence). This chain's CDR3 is CASTPAGRGGLSSYNEQFF. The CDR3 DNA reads TGTGCCAGCACCCCCGCTGGGCGGGGGGGATTGAGCTCCTACAATGAGCAGTTCTTC.

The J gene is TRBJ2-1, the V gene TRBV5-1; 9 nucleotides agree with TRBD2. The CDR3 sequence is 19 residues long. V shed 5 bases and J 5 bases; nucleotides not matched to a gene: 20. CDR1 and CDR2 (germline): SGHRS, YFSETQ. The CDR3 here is CASSSKKANSGRWDNEQFF. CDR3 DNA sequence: TGCGCCAGCAGTTCAAAAAAGGCTAATAGCGGGAGATGGGACAATGAGCAGTTCTTC.

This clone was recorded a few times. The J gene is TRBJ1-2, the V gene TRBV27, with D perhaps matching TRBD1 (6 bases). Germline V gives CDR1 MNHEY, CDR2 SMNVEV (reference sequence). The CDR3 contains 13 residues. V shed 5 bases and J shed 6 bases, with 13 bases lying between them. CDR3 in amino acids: CASSLRGADGYTF. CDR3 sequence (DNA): TGTGCCAGCAGTCTACGGGGGGCAGATGGCTACACCTTC.

Here the CDR3 DNA reads TGTGCCAGCAGCGCCCCCCTAGCGGGGGTTCGGACCGGGGAGCTGTTTTTT. Its translation is CASSAPLAGVRTGELFF. The rearrangement uses TRBV9 and TRBJ2-2, with 10 bases that match TRBD2. Germline CDR1 SGDLS, CDR2 YYNGEE. With V trimmed by 3 bases and J by 5 bases, 10 bases remained unmatched. There are 17 residues in the CDR3.

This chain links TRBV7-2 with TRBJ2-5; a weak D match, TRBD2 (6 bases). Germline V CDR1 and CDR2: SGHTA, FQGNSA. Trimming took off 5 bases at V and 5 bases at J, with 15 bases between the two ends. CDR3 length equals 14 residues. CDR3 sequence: CASSRDRREETQYF. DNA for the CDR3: TGTGCCAGCAGCCGAGACCGGAGGGAGGAGACCCAGTACTTC.

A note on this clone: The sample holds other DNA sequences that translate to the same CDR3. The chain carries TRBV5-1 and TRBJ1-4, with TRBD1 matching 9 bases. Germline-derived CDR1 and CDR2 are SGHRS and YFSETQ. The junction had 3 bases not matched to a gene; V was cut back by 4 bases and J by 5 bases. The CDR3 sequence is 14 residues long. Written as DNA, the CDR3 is TGCGCCAGCAGCCTCGGGACAGGGAATGAAAAACTGTTTTTT. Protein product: CASSLGTGNEKLFF.

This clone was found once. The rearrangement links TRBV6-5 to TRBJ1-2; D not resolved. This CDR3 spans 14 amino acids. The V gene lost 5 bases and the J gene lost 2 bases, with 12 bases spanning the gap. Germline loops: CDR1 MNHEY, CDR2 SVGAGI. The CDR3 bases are TGTGCCAGCAGTACAACAGCTCAGAACTATGGCTACACCTTC. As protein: CASSTTAQNYGYTF.

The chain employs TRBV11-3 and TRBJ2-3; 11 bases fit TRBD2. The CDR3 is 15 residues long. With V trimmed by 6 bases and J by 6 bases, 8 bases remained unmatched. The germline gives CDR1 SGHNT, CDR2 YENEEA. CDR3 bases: TGTGCCAGCAGGAACATAGCGGGAGGGACGGATACGCAGTATTTT. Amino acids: CASRNIAGGTDTQYF.

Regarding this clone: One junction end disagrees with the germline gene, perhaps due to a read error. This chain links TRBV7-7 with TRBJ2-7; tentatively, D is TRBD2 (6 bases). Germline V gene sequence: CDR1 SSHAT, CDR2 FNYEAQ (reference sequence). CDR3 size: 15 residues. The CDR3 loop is CASSPGRGGAYEQYF. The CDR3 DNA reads TGTGCTAGCAGCCCGGGGCGGGGAGGAGCCTACGAGCAGTACTTC. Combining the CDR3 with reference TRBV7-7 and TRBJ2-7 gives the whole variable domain GAGVSQSPRYKVTKRGQDVTLRCDPISSHATLYWYQQALGQGPEFLTYFNYEAQPDKSGLPSDRFSAERPEGSISTLTIQRTEQRDSAMYRCASSPGRGGAYEQYFGPGTRLTVT.

The CDR3 region is CAWSPSNQPQHF. The CDR3 DNA sequence: TGTGCCTGGAGTCCGAGCAATCAGCCCCAGCATTTT. J is TRBJ1-5 and V is TRBV30; D gene uncertain. V lost 2 bases, J lost 1 base, and 3 bases lay in between. The CDR3 length is 12 residues. Germline-derived CDR1 and CDR2 are GTSNPN and SVGIG (reference sequence).

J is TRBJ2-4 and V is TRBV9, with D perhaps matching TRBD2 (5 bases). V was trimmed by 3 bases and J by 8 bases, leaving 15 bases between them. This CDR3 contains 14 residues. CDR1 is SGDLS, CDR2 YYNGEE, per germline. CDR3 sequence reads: CASSESGRQDIQYF. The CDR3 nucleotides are TGTGCCAGCAGCGAGAGCGGCCGACAAGACATTCAGTACTTC.

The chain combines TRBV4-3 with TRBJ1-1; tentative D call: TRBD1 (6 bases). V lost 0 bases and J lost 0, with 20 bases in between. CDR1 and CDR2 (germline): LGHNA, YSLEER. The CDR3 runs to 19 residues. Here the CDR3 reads CASSQDRGRGRGMNTEAFF. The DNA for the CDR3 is TGCGCCAGCAGCCAAGATAGGGGCAGGGGCAGGGGTATGAACACTGAAGCTTTCTTT.